A selection of T cell receptor beta chains follows, all from one sample in a study of memory CD4+ T cells and cytomegalovirus serostatus. Only in-frame clones appear in the TCRdb table, and some are missing; sequencing was by immunoSEQ multiplex PCR. The sample has 50,000 to 75,000 clones; about 81% are singletons. The sample consisted of memory CD4+ T cells from blood. Receptor source: an adult in good health and CMV-seronegative. CDR3s include the opening cysteine and the closing phenylalanine or tryptophan. D genes are given only for firm matches. Expanded clones get a size class; other rows say once, few or many, or leave the size out.

D	size	J	V	length	CDR3	DNA
NA	NA	TRBJ2-6	TRBV14	15	CASSGRGSGANVLTF	TGTGCCAGCAGCGGCAGGGGCTCTGGGGCCAACGTCCTGACTTTC
NA	NA	TRBJ2-5	TRBV2	13	CASSRDLRETQYF	TGTGCCAGCAGTCGGGACCTCCGGGAGACCCAGTACTTC
NA	NA	TRBJ2-7	TRBV19	11	CASQGLGEQYF	TGTGCCAGCCAGGGGTTAGGCGAGCAGTACTTC
NA	NA	TRBJ2-7	TRBV12-5	19	CASGLVLGGWSAGGGEQYF	TGTGCTAGTGGTTTGGTACTTGGCGGCTGGTCGGCCGGGGGAGGTGAGCAGTACTTC
NA	NA	TRBJ1-5	TRBV15	15	CATSRGYQGDQPQHF	TGTGCCACCAGCAGAGGGTACCAGGGCGATCAGCCCCAGCATTTT
TRBD2	NA	TRBJ2-4	TRBV28	15	CASSPTSGTTNIQYF	TGTGCCAGCAGTCCGACTAGCGGGACTACCAACATTCAGTACTTC
TRBD2	NA	TRBJ2-3	TRBV5-1	16	CASSLAQRGNTDTQYF	TGCGCCAGCAGCTTGGCCCAGCGGGGAAACACAGATACGCAGTATTTT
NA	once	TRBJ1-2	TRBV7-2	15	CASSFYRGQGDGYTF	TGTGCCAGCAGCTTCTACCGGGGCCAGGGAGATGGCTACACCTTC
NA	few	TRBJ1-2	TRBV13	12	CASSLERQIGTF	TGTGCCAGCAGCTTAGAACGGCAGATAGGCACCTTC
TRBD1	NA	TRBJ2-3	TRBV5-4	18	CASSLANVWTGIGDTQYF	TGTGCCAGCAGCTTGGCCAACGTCTGGACAGGGATCGGAGATACGCAGTATTTT
NA	NA	TRBJ2-3	TRBV11-2	12	CASSPDWGTQYF	TGTGCCAGCAGCCCGGACTGGGGTACGCAGTATTTT
TRBD1	NA	TRBJ2-1	TRBV15	16	CATSRAGTGVSGEQFF	TGTGCCACCAGCAGAGCGGGGACAGGGGTGTCGGGTGAGCAGTTCTTC
NA	NA	TRBJ1-1	TRBV5-1	14	CASSLEGRDTEAFF	TGCGCCAGCAGCTTGGAGGGAAGGGACACTGAAGCTTTCTTT
NA	once	TRBJ1-2	TRBV18	16	CASSPQGGSRDYGYTF	TGTGCCAGCTCCCCACAGGGAGGCTCTCGCGACTATGGCTACACCTTC
TRBD1	few	TRBJ2-2	TRBV7-8	16	CASSLGQGGSAGELFF	TGTGCCAGCAGCCTCGGACAGGGTGGGTCCGCCGGGGAGCTGTTTTTT
NA	few	TRBJ1-2	TRBV9	14	CASSPSGEGYGYTF	TGTGCCAGCAGCCCAAGCGGGGAGGGCTATGGCTACACCTTC
NA	once	TRBJ1-5	TRBV18	13	CASSPDRNQPQHF	TGTGCCAGCTCCCCAGACAGGAATCAGCCCCAGCATTTT
TRBD1	NA	TRBJ2-3	TRBV5-4	15	CASSPPGGRSDTQYF	TGTGCCAGCAGCCCGCCAGGGGGCCGTTCGGATACGCAGTATTTT
NA	NA	TRBJ1-1	TRBV11-3	13	CASSLDRYTEAFF	TGTGCCAGCAGCTTAGATCGGTACACTGAAGCTTTCTTT
NA	few	TRBJ2-5	TRBV5-1	14	CASSWETGRETQYF	TGCGCCAGCAGCTGGGAAACAGGAAGGGAGACCCAGTACTTC
NA	NA	TRBJ1-1	TRBV14	13	CASSRQVNTEAFF	TGTGCCAGCAGCCGACAGGTGAACACTGAAGCTTTCTTT
NA	NA	TRBJ1-2	TRBV5-1	14	CASSPGGDGYGYTF	TGCGCCAGCAGCCCGGGAGGGGACGGCTATGGCTACACCTTC
NA	NA	TRBJ2-3	TRBV7-3	14	CASSAGAPTDTQYF	TGTGCCAGCAGTGCGGGGGCCCCCACAGATACGCAGTATTTT
NA	NA	TRBJ1-5	TRBV28	15	CASSFFVPQGGPQHF	TGTGCCAGCAGTTTTTTTGTCCCCCAGGGTGGGCCCCAGCATTTT
TRBD2	NA	TRBJ2-1	TRBV5-1	19	CASSPRGTSGISSYNEQFF	TGCGCCAGCAGCCCCCGGGGGACTAGCGGGATTAGCTCCTACAATGAGCAGTTCTTC
NA	NA	TRBJ2-7	TRBV25-1	14	CASSAPWGSYEQYF	TGTGCCAGCAGTGCGCCTTGGGGGTCCTACGAGCAGTACTTC
TRBD1	NA	TRBJ2-7	TRBV5-6	14	CASSSDRGPYEQYF	TGTGCCAGCAGCTCGGACAGGGGCCCTTACGAGCAGTACTTC
NA	NA	TRBJ1-2	TRBV6-5	14	CASSPPGVHYGYTF	TGTGCCAGCAGTCCCCCGGGGGTCCACTATGGCTACACCTTC
NA	NA	TRBJ2-7	TRBV9	15	CASSVAGSLGNEQYF	TGTGCCAGCAGCGTAGCGGGCAGTCTGGGGAACGAGCAGTACTTC
NA	NA	TRBJ2-7	TRBV15	14	CATSRGTSTYEQYF	TGTGCCACCAGCAGAGGAACCAGCACCTACGAGCAGTACTTC
NA	NA	TRBJ1-4	TRBV5-1	14	CASSLGGWNEKLFF	TGCGCCAGCAGCTTGGGAGGGTGGAATGAAAAACTGTTTTTT
NA	NA	TRBJ2-3	TRBV6-6	14	CASSYAQGRDTQYF	TGTGCCAGCAGTTACGCCCAGGGGAGGGATACGCAGTATTTT
TRBD1	NA	TRBJ1-4	TRBV7-8	16	CASSLARQGFDEKLFF	TGTGCCAGCAGCTTAGCTCGACAGGGCTTCGATGAAAAACTGTTTTTT
NA	NA	TRBJ1-2	TRBV7-8	14	CASSERQDHYGYTF	TGTGCCAGCAGCGAGAGACAGGACCACTATGGCTACACCTTC
NA	NA	TRBJ1-2	TRBV7-8	15	CASSLAGGVRDGYTF	TGTGCCAGCAGCTTAGCGGGTGGAGTAAGAGATGGCTACACCTTC
NA	few	TRBJ1-4	TRBV5-6	14	CASSLGALNEKLFF	TGTGCCAGCAGCTTGGGGGCCTTGAATGAAAAACTGTTTTTT
NA	NA	TRBJ1-2	TRBV10-3	15	CAISPLAGGGGGYTF	TGTGCCATCAGTCCGCTCGCGGGGGGCGGGGGTGGCTACACCTTC
NA	NA	TRBJ1-5	TRBV28	14	CASSLGQANQPQHF	TGTGCCAGCAGTTTGGGACAAGCAAATCAGCCCCAGCATTTT
NA	NA	TRBJ1-1	TRBV10-3	13	CAISERANTEAFF	TGTGCCATCAGTGAGCGGGCGAACACTGAAGCTTTCTTT
TRBD1	NA	TRBJ1-5	TRBV7-9	17	CASSLSRQGGGNQPQHF	TGTGCCAGCAGCTTGTCCAGACAGGGCGGGGGCAATCAGCCCCAGCATTTT
NA	NA	TRBJ1-2	TRBV6-1	13	CASRNTGNYGYTF	TGTGCCAGCAGGAACACGGGGAACTATGGCTACACCTTC
NA	NA	TRBJ1-5	TRBV28	15	CASSRRVGSQLPQHF	TGTGCCAGCAGCCGGCGCGTGGGAAGCCAGCTGCCCCAGCATTTT
TRBD1	NA	TRBJ1-6	TRBV7-9	16	CASSLATGQGGSPLHF	TGTGCCAGCAGCTTAGCGACGGGACAGGGAGGTTCACCCCTCCACTTT
NA	few	TRBJ1-1	TRBV9	13	CASSPNRNTEAFF	TGTGCCAGCAGCCCTAACAGGAACACTGAAGCTTTCTTT
TRBD1	NA	TRBJ2-1	TRBV25-1	12	CASSGTGNEQFF	TGTGCCAGCAGTGGGACAGGGAATGAGCAGTTCTTC
NA	NA	TRBJ2-5	TRBV18	14	CASSISSGKETQYF	TGTGCCAGCTCAATCTCTTCCGGGAAAGAGACCCAGTACTTC
NA	many	TRBJ1-6	TRBV2	13	CASSEVANSPLHF	TGTGCCAGCAGTGAAGTAGCGAATTCACCCCTCCACTTT
TRBD1	NA	TRBJ2-3	TRBV5-1	16	CASSPGGKSGTDTQYF	TGCGCCAGCAGCCCAGGGGGCAAGTCTGGCACAGATACGCAGTATTTT
NA	NA	TRBJ1-3	TRBV5-4	14	CASSLGTSGNTIYF	TGTGCCAGCAGCTTGGGGACCTCTGGAAACACCATATATTTT
NA	NA	TRBJ1-5	TRBV5-1	15	CASSLGATTNQPQHF	TGCGCCAGCAGCTTGGGAGCTACTACCAATCAGCCCCAGCATTTT
NA	NA	TRBJ1-2	TRBV21-1	17	CASSPPRQGASGYGYTF	TGTGCCAGCAGCCCTCCCCGGCAGGGGGCCTCTGGCTATGGCTACACCTTC
NA	NA	TRBJ1-2	TRBV6-1	13	CASSDWRGVGYTF	TGTGCCAGCAGTGATTGGAGAGGGGTAGGCTACACCTTC
NA	NA	TRBJ1-4	TRBV6-5	14	CASSYGRTTEKLFF	TGTGCCAGCAGTTACGGTCGGACAACCGAAAAACTGTTTTTT
TRBD1	few	TRBJ1-5	TRBV19	16	CASTDRGGLNNQPQHF	TGTGCCAGTACCGACAGGGGCGGCCTTAACAATCAGCCCCAGCATTTT
TRBD1	NA	TRBJ2-7	TRBV4-1	13	CASSWDRAGEQYF	TGCGCCAGCAGCTGGGACAGGGCGGGAGAGCAGTACTTC
NA	NA	TRBJ2-7	TRBV15	13	CATSRDTGYEQYF	TGTGCCACCAGCAGAGATACGGGGTACGAGCAGTACTTC
TRBD2	NA	TRBJ2-1	TRBV27	18	CASSQGLAGVVAYNEQFF	TGTGCCAGCAGTCAAGGACTAGCGGGAGTGGTCGCCTACAATGAGCAGTTCTTC
NA	NA	TRBJ2-3	TRBV18	15	CASSPPGPSTDTQYF	TGTGCCAGCTCACCCCCAGGACCGTCTACAGATACGCAGTATTTT